Shown below are 21 T cell receptor beta chains from a single sample sequenced in a study of Ad26.COV2.S vaccination and SARS-CoV-2 variants (dated by TCRdb to about 2021). The treatment or condition label on this specimen signifies: about 20 received Ad26.COV2.S at low or high dose, single or two shots; 5 received placebo; per-sample allocation not given. For vaccine and placebo recipients, the sequenced repertoires came from samples collected on day 63 after the first injection. The protocol used for the library was the immunoSEQ multiplex PCR assay. In TCRdb, the immuneACCESS table is reduced to in-frame sequences with V and J assigned. These tables do not hold every clone; where another copy was compared, an unresolved V gene accounts for under half, and the others remain unexplained. The sample table holds hundreds of thousands of clones, of which 80% to 90% were seen once. The ten largest make up about 3% of the sample.

The specimen comprised peripheral blood, sampled in a trial of Ad26.COV2.S vaccine versus placebo. Receptor source: a person aged 18-65 years who received the Ad26.COV2.S COVID-19 vaccine or a placebo.

V usage is TRBV9 and J usage is TRBJ2-3; 7 nucleotides align to TRBD2. V gave up 0 bases and J gave up 6 bases; unmatched junction bases: 4. The CDR3 totals 14 residues. From germline, CDR1 is SGDLS and CDR2 YYNGEE. The CDR3 spells CASSVEGLGDTQYF. CDR3 sequence (DNA): TGTGCCAGCAGCGTAGAAGGACTAGGGGATACGCAGTATTTT.

This clone was counted only a few times. As DNA, the CDR3 is TGTGCCAGCAGCGTAGAAGGGACAGATAATTCACCCCTCCACTTT. Translation: CASSVEGTDNSPLHF. This chain connects TRBV9 to TRBJ1-6; TRBD1 aligns across 7 bases. The CDR3 contains 15 residues. After removal of 0 bases from V and 5 bases from J, the junction contained 2 bases not matched to a gene. Germline CDR1 reads SGDLS; CDR2 reads YYNGEE.

The gene calls are TRBV15 and TRBJ1-2, with D possibly matching TRBD1 (6 bases). The CDR3 spans 14 residues. V lost 3 bases and J lost 3, with 11 bases in between. CDR1 is LNHNV and CDR2 is YYDKDF in the germline V gene (reference sequence). CDR3 in amino acids: CATSSTGTDYGYTF. In DNA form, the CDR3 reads TGTGCCACCAGCAGTACAGGGACGGACTATGGCTACACCTTC.

The chain is built from TRBV15 and TRBJ1-4; the match to TRBD1 covers 8 bases. The CDR3 consists of 16 residues. Losses at the gene ends were 0 bases for V and 8 bases for J; bases not matched to a gene: 8. Germline-derived CDR1 and CDR2 are LNHNV and YYDKDF (reference sequence). This CDR3 reads CATSRDPETGVEKLFF. For the CDR3, the DNA is TGTGCCACCAGCAGAGATCCAGAGACAGGGGTCGAAAAACTGTTTTTT.

This chain connects TRBV30 to TRBJ1-2; TRBD1 matches at 10 bases. Germline-derived CDR1 and CDR2 are GTSNPN and SVGIG (reference sequence). This CDR3 is 15 amino acids long. J gave up 6 bases and V 2 bases, and 9 bases lay outside the gene matches. In DNA form, the CDR3 reads TGTGCCTGGAGTATCGGGACAGGGGACATAAATGGCTACACCTTC. Translation gives CAWSIGTGDINGYTF.

The genes are TRBV27 and TRBJ1-3; 7 bases fit TRBD1. The germline gives CDR1 MNHEY, CDR2 SMNVEV (reference sequence). The CDR3 runs 14 residues. Trimming cost V 6 bases and J 4 bases; bases outside gene matches: 6. For the CDR3, the DNA is TGTGCCAGCAGCCAGACAGGGCAAGGAAACACCATATATTTT. Translating gives CASSQTGQGNTIYF.

The table lists this clone with a count of one. This chain links TRBV18 with TRBJ1-3; 7 positions match TRBD1. The CDR3 runs to 16 residues. The V gene end was trimmed by 2 bases and the J gene end by 0 bases; junction bases not matched to a gene: 4. Germline values: CDR1 KGHSH, CDR2 LQKENI. CDR3 amino acids: CASSPSGQASGNTIYF. The CDR3 DNA follows: TGTGCCAGCTCACCATCCGGACAGGCCTCTGGAAACACCATATATTTT.

V is TRBV7-2 and J is TRBJ1-2; 7 bases match TRBD1. Germline lookup yields CDR1 SGHTA and CDR2 FQGNSA. The CDR3 totals 14 residues. V gave up 3 bases and J gave up 2 bases; unmatched junction bases: 3. The CDR3: CASSLGTVNYGYTF. The DNA of the CDR3 is TGTGCCAGCAGCTTGGGGACAGTAAACTATGGCTACACCTTC.

The rearrangement joins TRBV7-9 to TRBJ2-5, with D possibly TRBD2 on 5 matching bases. The CDR3 has 15 residues. Germline lookup yields CDR1 SEHNR and CDR2 FQNEAQ (reference sequence). V lost 5 bases and J lost 4, with 17 bases in between. CDR3 bases: TGTGCCAGCAGCCCAGTGGAGCTGGCGGGAGAGACCCAGTACTTC. Protein product: CASSPVELAGETQYF.

The V call is TRBV2, the J call TRBJ2-1, with unresolved D. Trimming removed 3 bases at V and 2 bases at J, with 8 bases between. CDR1 is SNHLY, CDR2 FYNNEI, per germline. The CDR3 is made up of 14 amino acids. The CDR3 is CASSDAQAYNEQFF. The CDR3 nucleotides are TGTGCCAGCAGTGATGCCCAGGCCTACAATGAGCAGTTCTTC.

In DNA form, the CDR3 reads TGTGCTCAGGCAGAAGCTTTCTTT. It codes for CAQAEAFF. The V gene is TRBV30, the J gene TRBJ1-1; no clear D. Germline CDR1 and CDR2: GTSNPN and SVGIG (reference sequence). The CDR3 contains 8 residues.

The V gene is TRBV19, the J gene TRBJ2-2, with no clear D. From germline, CDR1 is LNHDA and CDR2 SQIVND (reference sequence). The germline V and J ends were trimmed by 8 bases and 0 bases, with 10 bases remaining between them. This CDR3 is 14 amino acids long. The CDR3 DNA is TGTGCCAGTCGGTATAGATCGAACACCGGGGAGCTGTTTTTT. Its translation is CASRYRSNTGELFF. Full variable domain (missing parts from reference TRBV19 and TRBJ2-2): DGGITQSPKYLFRKEGQNVTLSCEQNLNHDAMYWYRQDPGQGLRLIYYSQIVNDFQKGDIAEGYSVSREKKESFPLTVTSAQKNPTAFYLCASRYRSNTGELFFGEGSRLTVL.

The V and J genes are TRBV6-4 and TRBJ1-1; D is possibly TRBD1 (6 bases). Germline values: CDR1 MRHNA, CDR2 SNTAGT. Between the trimmed V and J ends, which lost 4 bases and 1 base, there was a span of 10 bases. This CDR3 is built from 14 residues. As DNA, the CDR3 is TGTGCCAGCAGTGCAAGGACAGCGAACACTGAAGCTTTCTTT. Translation gives CASSARTANTEAFF.

This chain links TRBV7-6 with TRBJ2-7; weak D call: TRBD2 (5 bases). Trimming removed 1 base from V and 2 bases from J, with 9 bases in between. The length of the CDR3 is 14 residues. Looked up from germline, CDR1 is SGHVS and CDR2 is FNYEAQ. CDR3 protein: CASSLERAAYEQYF. CDR3 sequence (DNA): TGTGCCAGCAGCTTAGAGAGGGCAGCCTACGAGCAGTACTTC.

The chain uses TRBV7-3 and TRBJ2-7, with a possible D match to TRBD2 (6 bases). The V and J ends lost 2 bases and 7 bases respectively, with 15 bases between them. The CDR3 is 14 residues long. Germline CDR1 and CDR2: SGHTA and FQGTGA. The DNA for the CDR3 is TGTGCCAGCAGCTTAGCCCCGGATGCGGGGGAGCAGTACTTC. Its translation is CASSLAPDAGEQYF.

V usage is TRBV5-1 and J usage is TRBJ2-3; TRBD2 matches 7 bases. The junction had 4 bases not matched to a gene; V was cut back by 4 bases and J by 2 bases. The CDR3 has 14 amino acids. CDR1 is SGHRS and CDR2 is YFSETQ in the germline V gene. DNA for the CDR3: TGCGCCAGCAGCCCGGGGACTATCACAGATACGCAGTATTTT. Its protein is CASSPGTITDTQYF.

V and J are TRBV6-5 and TRBJ1-2, with TRBD1 matching 7 bases. The CDR3 loop spans 14 amino acids. V lost 4 bases to trimming and J lost 7 bases; unmatched junction nucleotides: 9. CDR1 is MNHEY and CDR2 is SVGAGI in the germline V gene. CDR3 coding DNA: TGTGCCAGCAGTTCCCTCTCGACAGGGCCTGGCTACACCTTC. The encoded protein is CASSSLSTGPGYTF.

In its sample, this clone was seen many times. This chain links TRBV3-1 (or the pseudogene TRBV3-2) with TRBJ1-4, with D tentatively TRBD1 (5 bases). Germline assignment: CDR1 LGHDT and CDR2 YNNKEL (reference sequence). This CDR3 is built from 15 residues. V lost 4 bases and J lost 4, with 13 bases in between. CDR3 nucleotides: TGTGCCAGCAGCCCCAAAAGGGGACGTAATGAAAAACTGTTTTTT. Translated: CASSPKRGRNEKLFF.

The V gene is TRBV5-1, the J gene TRBJ2-7, with TRBD1 matching 9 bases. From germline, CDR1 is SGHRS and CDR2 YFSETQ. The CDR3 covers 14 residues. The J segment lost 5 bases and the V segment lost 4 bases, leaving 7 bases of the junction unmatched. CDR3 in DNA: TGCGCCAGCAGCACCGGACAGGGGATCAACGAGCAGTACTTC. Translated: CASSTGQGINEQYF. Based on the CDR3 plus reference TRBV5-1 and TRBJ2-7, the full variable domain is KAGVTQTPRYLIKTRGQQVTLSCSPISGHRSVSWYQQTPGQGLQFLFEYFSETQRNKGNFPGRFSGRQFSNSRSEMNVSTLELGDSALYLCASSTGQGINEQYFGPGTRLTVT.

This chain uses TRBV4-3 with TRBJ2-3; no clear D gene. V was shortened by 2 bases and J by 5 bases, with 8 bases between the two germline ends. CDR3 size: 13 residues. Germline CDR1 is LGHNA and CDR2 is YSLEER. CDR3 loop: CASSQRIKDTQYF. The CDR3 nucleotides are TGCGCCAGCAGCCAACGCATAAAAGATACGCAGTATTTT.

The gene calls are TRBV6-5 and TRBJ1-5; 7 bases map to TRBD1. Losses at the gene ends were 4 bases for V and 4 bases for J; bases not matched to a gene: 10. The V gene's germline CDR1 is MNHEY and CDR2 SVGAGI. The CDR3 consists of 16 residues. The CDR3: CASSSIETGINQPQHF. The CDR3 region has the DNA TGTGCCAGCAGTTCTATTGAGACAGGGATTAATCAGCCCCAGCATTTT.